This TCR beta chain was recovered during a study of cytomegalovirus exposure and HLA in healthy donors. Background on the study: The roughly 120 validation repertoires used the same platform as the roughly 700 first-cohort repertoires (as reported by a later analysis). Broader study findings: Confirmation in vitro established that a few CMV-associated chains were specific for CMV antigens.

Notes on this clone: The antigen remains undetermined.

After removal of 6 bases from V and 4 bases from J, the junction contained 10 bases not matched to a gene. There are 17 residues in the CDR3. Germline V gene data show CDR1 as SGHVS and CDR2 as FQNEAQ. Assay: immunoSEQ multiplex PCR; the TCRdb copy retains only in-frame clones and omits some. This table holds roughly 260,000 clones, around 90% found once. The source is a young woman in good health and CMV-seronegative. The material sequenced was PBMCs. The rearrangement links TRBV7-8 to TRBJ1-6; 9 bases agree with TRBD1. The DNA for the CDR3 is TGTGCCAGCAGTCATCGACAGGGGGTCCGATATAATTCACCCCTCCACTTT. This codes for CASSHRQGVRYNSPLHF. Based on the CDR3 plus reference TRBV7-8 and TRBJ1-6, the full variable domain is GAGVSQSPRYKVAKRGQDVALRCDPISGHVSLFWYQQALGQGPEFLTYFQNEAQLDKSGLPSDRFFAERPEGSVSTLKIQRTQQEDSAVYLCASSHRQGVRYNSPLHFGNGTRLTVT.